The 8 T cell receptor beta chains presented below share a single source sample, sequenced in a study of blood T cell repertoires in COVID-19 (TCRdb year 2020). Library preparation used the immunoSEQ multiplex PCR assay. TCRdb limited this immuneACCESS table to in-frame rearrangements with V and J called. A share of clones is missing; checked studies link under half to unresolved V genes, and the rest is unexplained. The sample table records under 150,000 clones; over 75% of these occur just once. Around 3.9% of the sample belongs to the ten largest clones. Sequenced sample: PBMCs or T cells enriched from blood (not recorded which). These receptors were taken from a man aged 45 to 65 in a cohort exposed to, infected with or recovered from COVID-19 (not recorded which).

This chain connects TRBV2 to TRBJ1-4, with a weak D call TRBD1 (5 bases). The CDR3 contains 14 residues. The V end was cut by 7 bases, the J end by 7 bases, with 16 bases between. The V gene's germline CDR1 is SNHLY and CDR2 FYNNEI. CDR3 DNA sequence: TGTGCCAGCACGCTGGGACTAACCCGTGAAAAACTGTTTTTT. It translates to CASTLGLTREKLFF.

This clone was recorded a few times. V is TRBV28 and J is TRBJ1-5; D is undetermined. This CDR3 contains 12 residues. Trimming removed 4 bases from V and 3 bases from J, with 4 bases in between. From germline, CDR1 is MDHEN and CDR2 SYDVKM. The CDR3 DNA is TGTGCCAGCAGTTCTAACAATCAGCCCCAGCATTTT. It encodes CASSSNNQPQHF.

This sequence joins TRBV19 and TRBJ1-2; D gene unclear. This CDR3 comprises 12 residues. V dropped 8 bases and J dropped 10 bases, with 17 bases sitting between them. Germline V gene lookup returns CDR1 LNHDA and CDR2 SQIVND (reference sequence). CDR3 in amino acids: CASSDRSFAYTF. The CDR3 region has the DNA TGTGCCAGTTCAGATCGGAGCTTTGCCTACACCTTC. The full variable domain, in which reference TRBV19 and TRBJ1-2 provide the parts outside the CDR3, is DGGITQSPKYLFRKEGQNVTLSCEQNLNHDAMYWYRQDPGQGLRLIYYSQIVNDFQKGDIAEGYSVSREKKESFPLTVTSAQKNPTAFYLCASSDRSFAYTFGSGTRLTVV.

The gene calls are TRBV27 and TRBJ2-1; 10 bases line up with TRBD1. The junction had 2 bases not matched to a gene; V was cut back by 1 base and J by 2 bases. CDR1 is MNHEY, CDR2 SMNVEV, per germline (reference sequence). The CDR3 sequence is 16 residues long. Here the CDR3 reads CASSLLGTGAYNEQFF. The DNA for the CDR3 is TGTGCCAGCAGTTTATTAGGGACAGGGGCCTACAATGAGCAGTTCTTC.

CDR3 loop: CASSQAGTSGQETQYF. In DNA form, the CDR3 reads TGTGCCAGCAGCCAAGCCGGGACTAGCGGCCAAGAGACCCAGTACTTC. The rearrangement uses TRBV4-2 and TRBJ2-5, with TRBD2 identical over 11 bases. CDR3 length equals 16 residues. Germline CDR1 is LGHNA and CDR2 is YNFKEQ. Trimming at V came to 1 base and at J to 1 base, leaving 2 bases not matched to a gene.

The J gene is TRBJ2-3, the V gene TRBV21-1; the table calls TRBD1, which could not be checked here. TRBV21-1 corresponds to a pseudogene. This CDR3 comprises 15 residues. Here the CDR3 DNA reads TGTGCCAGCAGCAGTCAGGACAGGATCACAGATACGCAGTATTTT. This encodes CASSSQDRITDTQYF.

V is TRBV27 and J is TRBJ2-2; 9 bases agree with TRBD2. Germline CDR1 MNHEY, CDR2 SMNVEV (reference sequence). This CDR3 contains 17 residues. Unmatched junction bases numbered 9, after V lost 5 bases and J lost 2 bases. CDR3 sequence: CASSRAGGVANTGELFF. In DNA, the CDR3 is TGTGCCAGCAGTCGAGCGGGGGGAGTTGCTAACACCGGGGAGCTGTTTTTT.

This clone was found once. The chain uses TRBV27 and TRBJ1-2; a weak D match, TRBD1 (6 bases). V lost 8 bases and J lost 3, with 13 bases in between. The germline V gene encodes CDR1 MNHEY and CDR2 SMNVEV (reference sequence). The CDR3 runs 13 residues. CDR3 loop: CASGRQVDYGYTF. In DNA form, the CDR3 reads TGTGCCAGCGGAAGACAGGTGGACTATGGCTACACCTTC.